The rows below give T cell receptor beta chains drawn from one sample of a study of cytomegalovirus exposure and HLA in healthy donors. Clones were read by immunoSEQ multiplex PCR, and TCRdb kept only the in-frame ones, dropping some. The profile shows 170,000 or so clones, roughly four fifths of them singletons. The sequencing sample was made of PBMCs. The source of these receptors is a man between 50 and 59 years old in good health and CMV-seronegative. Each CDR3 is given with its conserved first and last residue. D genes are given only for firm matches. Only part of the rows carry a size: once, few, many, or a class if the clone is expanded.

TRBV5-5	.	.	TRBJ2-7	TGTGCCAGCAGCTTCACAGGGACCAGGGCTTACGAGCAGTACTTC	CASSFTGTRAYEQYF
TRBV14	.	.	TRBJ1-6	TGTGCCAGCAGCCTGCGTAAGGTGGGGGGGCAATCACCCCTCCACTTT	CASSLRKVGGQSPLHF
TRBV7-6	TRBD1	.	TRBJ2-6	TGTGCCAGCAGCACGGGACAGGGGGTTTCTCCTGGGGCCAACGTCCTGACTTTC	CASSTGQGVSPGANVLTF
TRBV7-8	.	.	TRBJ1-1	TGTGCCAGCAGCTTTCTTAGCGGCCTGATGAACACTGAAGCTTTCTTT	CASSFLSGLMNTEAFF
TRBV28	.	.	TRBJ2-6	TGTGCCAGCAGTTTAGTAGGGGTTTCTAGCTCTGGGGCCAACGTCCTGACTTTC	CASSLVGVSSSGANVLTF
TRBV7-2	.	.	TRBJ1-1	TGTGCCAGCAGATCCCTCGGGGGAGCTTTCTTT	CASRSLGGAFF
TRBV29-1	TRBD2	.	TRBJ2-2	TGCAGCGTGACCGGGACTAGCGGGGACCGGGAGCTGTTTTTT	CSVTGTSGDRELFF
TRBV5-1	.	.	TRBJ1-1	TGCGCCAGCAGGGGAGAAATGAACACTGAAGCTTTCTTT	CASRGEMNTEAFF
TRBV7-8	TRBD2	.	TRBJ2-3	TGTGCCAGCAGACCCGGACTAGCCGGCACAGATACGCAGTATTTT	CASRPGLAGTDTQYF
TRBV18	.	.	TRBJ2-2	TGTGCCAGCTCAACCGGGACTTCCACCGGGGAGCTGTTTTTT	CASSTGTSTGELFF
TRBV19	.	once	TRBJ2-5	TGTGCCAGTAGTATGAGCCTTCCCCGGGAGACCCAGTACTTC	CASSMSLPRETQYF
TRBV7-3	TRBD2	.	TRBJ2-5	TGTGCCAGCAGCTTAACGGGGACTAGCGGGGAGACCCAGTACTTC	CASSLTGTSGETQYF
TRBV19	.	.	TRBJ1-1	TGTGCCAGTAGTATCGGGGGGCCATCTTATACGGGCACTGAAGCTTTCTTT	CASSIGGPSYTGTEAFF
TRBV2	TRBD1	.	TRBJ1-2	TGTGCCAGCACTAGAACCCGGGACAGAGCTAACTATGGCTACACCTTC	CASTRTRDRANYGYTF
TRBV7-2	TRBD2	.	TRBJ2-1	TGTGCCAGCAGTCCGGGACTAGCGGACTGGGCTGAGCAGTTCTTC	CASSPGLADWAEQFF
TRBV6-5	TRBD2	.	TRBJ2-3	TGTGCCAGCCAGCGGGGGGCCTCTTCAGATACGCAGTATTTT	CASQRGASSDTQYF
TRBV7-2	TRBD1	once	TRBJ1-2	TGTGCCAGCAGCTCGAGTTCAGGGACAGGCATTTACTATGGCTACACCTTC	CASSSSSGTGIYYGYTF
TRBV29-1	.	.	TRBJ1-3	TGCAGCGTTGACTTGGGCCTTGGAAACACCATATATTTT	CSVDLGLGNTIYF
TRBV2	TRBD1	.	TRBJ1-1	TGTGCCAGCAATCAACAGGGGGCCGGTGAAGCTTTCTTT	CASNQQGAGEAFF
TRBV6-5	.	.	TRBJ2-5	TGTGCCAGCAGTTACCGTCTGTGGTCAGGGACCCAGTACTTC	CASSYRLWSGTQYF
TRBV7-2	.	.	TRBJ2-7	TGTGCCAGCAGCCGTATGGGCCAACTCTACGAGCAGTACTTC	CASSRMGQLYEQYF
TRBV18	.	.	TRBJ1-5	TGTGCCAGCTCAACGACAGATAGCAATCAGCCCCAGCATTTT	CASSTTDSNQPQHF
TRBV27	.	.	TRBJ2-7	TGTGCCAGCAGTTTGAAGGGGCGCATGGGGGAGCAGTACTTC	CASSLKGRMGEQYF
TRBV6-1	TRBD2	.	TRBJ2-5	TGTGCCAGCAGGGAACGGATAGCGGGGACGAAGGCCCAGTACTTC	CASRERIAGTKAQYF
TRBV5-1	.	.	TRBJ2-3	TGCGCCAGCAGCGGAGGACAGATCACAGATACGCAGTATTTT	CASSGGQITDTQYF
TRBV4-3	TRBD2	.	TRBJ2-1	TGCGCCAGCAGCCAATTAAGGACTAGCGTCCCCCATGAGCAGTTCTTC	CASSQLRTSVPHEQFF
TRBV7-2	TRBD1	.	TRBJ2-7	TGTGCCAGCAGCTCAGGGACAGGGACAGGCCTTTACGAGCAGTACTTC	CASSSGTGTGLYEQYF
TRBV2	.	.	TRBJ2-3	TGTGCCAGCAGTGAAGGACAACCCACAGATACGCAGTATTTT	CASSEGQPTDTQYF
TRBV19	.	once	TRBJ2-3	TGTGCCACCGCGGATTGGGAGGAGGATACGCAGTATTTT	CATADWEEDTQYF
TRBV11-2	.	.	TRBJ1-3	TGTGCCAGCAGCTCCTTGAGGGGAAACACCATATATTTT	CASSSLRGNTIYF
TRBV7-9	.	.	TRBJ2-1	TGTTCCAGCACCCACCGGGGGAATGAGCAGTTCTTC	CSSTHRGNEQFF
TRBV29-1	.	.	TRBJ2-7	TGCAGCGTTGAAGATCAGAAATCCGAGGGAGAGCTATTC	CSVEDQKSEGELF
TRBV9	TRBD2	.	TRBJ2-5	TGTGCCAGCAGCGTAGGGCTAGCGGGGACTCAAGAGACCCAGTACTTC	CASSVGLAGTQETQYF
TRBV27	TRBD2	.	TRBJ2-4	TGTGCCAGCAGCACAGGGACTAGCGGGAGGAATAGGAACATTCAGTACTTC	CASSTGTSGRNRNIQYF
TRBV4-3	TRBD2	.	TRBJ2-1	TGCGCCAGCAGCCAAGATATTACGGGAGGGGGGGATGAGCAGTTCTTC	CASSQDITGGGDEQFF
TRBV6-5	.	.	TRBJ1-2	TGTGCCAGCAATATCAACTATGGCTACACCTTC	CASNINYGYTF
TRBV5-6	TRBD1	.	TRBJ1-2	TGTGCCAGCAGCTTTTGGGGACAGGGTTGGTATGGCTACACCTTC	CASSFWGQGWYGYTF
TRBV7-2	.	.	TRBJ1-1	TGTGCCAGCAGCTTTCGGCAGCGATACGCTGAAGCTTTCTTT	CASSFRQRYAEAFF
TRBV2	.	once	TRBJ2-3	TGTGCCAGCAGTGAAGGGAGGGCAGGGTGGGTCACAGATACGCAGTATTTT	CASSEGRAGWVTDTQYF
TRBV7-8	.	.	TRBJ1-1	TGTGCCAGCTCGGTCATAGTGGGAGCCACTGAAGCTTTCTTT	CASSVIVGATEAFF
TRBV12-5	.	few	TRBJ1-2	TGTGCTAGTGGTTGGTCGGGGAGGTATGGCTACACCTTC	CASGWSGRYGYTF
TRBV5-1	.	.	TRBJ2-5	TGCGCCAGCAGCTCCCAGGGGATTGTATGGGAAGAGACCCAGTACTTC	CASSSQGIVWEETQYF
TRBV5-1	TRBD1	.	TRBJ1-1	TGCGCCAGCAGCTTTGGAGACAGGGACACTGAAGCTTTCTTT	CASSFGDRDTEAFF
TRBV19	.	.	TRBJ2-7	TGTGCCAGTAGTAATAACCGGGACTCCGCTTGGTCCGTCGAGCAGTACTTC	CASSNNRDSAWSVEQYF
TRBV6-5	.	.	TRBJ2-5	TGTGCCAGCAGTTCACTAATTGCAGGGCGTCGGACCCAGTACTTC	CASSSLIAGRRTQYF
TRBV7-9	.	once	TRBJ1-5	TGTTCCAGCAGCTTAGCGCAGGGAGGCCGTCTTCAGCCCCAGCATTTT	CSSSLAQGGRLQPQHF
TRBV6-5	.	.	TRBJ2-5	TGTGCCAGCAGACCGACGGGTCAATGGACCCAGTACTTC	CASRPTGQWTQYF
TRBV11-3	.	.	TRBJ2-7	TGTGCCAGCAGCTTTGGCAGTGCCTACGAGCAGTACTTC	CASSFGSAYEQYF
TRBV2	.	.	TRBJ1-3	TGTGCCAGCAGCGCTACAGGGTCGTCTGGAAACACCATATATTTT	CASSATGSSGNTIYF
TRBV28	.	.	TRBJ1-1	TGTGCCAGCAGTTTGGAGGTGAACACTGAAGCTTTCTTT	CASSLEVNTEAFF
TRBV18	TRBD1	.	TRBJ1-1	TGTGCCAGCTCACCGCACGACAGGGGCACAGCTTTCTTT	CASSPHDRGTAFF
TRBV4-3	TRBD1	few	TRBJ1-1	TGCGCCAGCAGCCGTGGACAGGGGGCTAACACTGAAGCTTTCTTT	CASSRGQGANTEAFF
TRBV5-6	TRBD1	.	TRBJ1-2	TGTGCCAGCAGGCGGACAGGGTATGGCTACACCTTC	CASRRTGYGYTF
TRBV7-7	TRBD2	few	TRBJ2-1	TGTGCTAGCAGCCGACTAGCGGGCACCTACAATGAGCAGTTCTTC	CASSRLAGTYNEQFF
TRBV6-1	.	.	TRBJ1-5	TGTGCCAGCAGTGTAGAAGTTCAGCCCCAGCATTTT	CASSVEVQPQHF